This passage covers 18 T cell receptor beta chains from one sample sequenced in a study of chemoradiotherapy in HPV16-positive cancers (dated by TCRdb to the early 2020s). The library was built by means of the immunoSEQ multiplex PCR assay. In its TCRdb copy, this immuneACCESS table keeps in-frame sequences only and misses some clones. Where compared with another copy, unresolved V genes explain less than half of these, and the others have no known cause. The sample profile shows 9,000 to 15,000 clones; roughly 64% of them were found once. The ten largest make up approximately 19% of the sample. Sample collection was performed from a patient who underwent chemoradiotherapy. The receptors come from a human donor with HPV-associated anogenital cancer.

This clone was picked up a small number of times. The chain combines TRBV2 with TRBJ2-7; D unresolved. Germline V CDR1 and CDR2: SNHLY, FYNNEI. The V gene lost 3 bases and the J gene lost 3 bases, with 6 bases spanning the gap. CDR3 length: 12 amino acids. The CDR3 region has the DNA TGTGCCAGCAGTGAGAATGACTACGAGCAGTACTTC. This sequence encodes CASSENDYEQYF.

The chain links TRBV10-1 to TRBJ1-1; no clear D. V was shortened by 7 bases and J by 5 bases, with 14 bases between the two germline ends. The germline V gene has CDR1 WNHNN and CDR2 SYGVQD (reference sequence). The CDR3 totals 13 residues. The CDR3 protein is CASTGIPGTEAFF. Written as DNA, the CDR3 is TGCGCCAGCACAGGAATACCGGGGACTGAAGCTTTCTTT.

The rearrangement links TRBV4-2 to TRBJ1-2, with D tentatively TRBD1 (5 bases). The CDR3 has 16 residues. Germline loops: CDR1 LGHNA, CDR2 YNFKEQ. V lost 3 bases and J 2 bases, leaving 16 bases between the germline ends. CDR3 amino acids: CASSQGGWDPNYGYTF. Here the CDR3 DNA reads TGTGCCAGCAGCCAGGGTGGGTGGGACCCCAACTATGGCTACACCTTC.

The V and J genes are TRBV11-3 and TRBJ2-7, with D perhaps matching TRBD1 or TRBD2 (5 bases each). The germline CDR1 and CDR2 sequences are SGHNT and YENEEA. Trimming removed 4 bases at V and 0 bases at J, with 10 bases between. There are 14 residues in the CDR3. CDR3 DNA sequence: TGTGCCAGCAGCTCCAGTGGGACCTCCTACGAGCAGTACTTC. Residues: CASSSSGTSYEQYF.

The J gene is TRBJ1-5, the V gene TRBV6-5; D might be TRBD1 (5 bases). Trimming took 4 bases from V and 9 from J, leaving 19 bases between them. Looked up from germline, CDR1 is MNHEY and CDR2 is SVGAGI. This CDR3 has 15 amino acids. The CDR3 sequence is CASSWGLPLALPQHF. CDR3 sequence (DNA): TGTGCCAGCAGTTGGGGACTCCCTCTGGCATTGCCCCAGCATTTT.

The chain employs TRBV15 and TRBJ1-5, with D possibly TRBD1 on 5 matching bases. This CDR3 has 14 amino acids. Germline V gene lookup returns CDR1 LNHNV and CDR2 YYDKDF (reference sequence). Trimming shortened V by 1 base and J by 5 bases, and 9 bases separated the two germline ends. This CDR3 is CATSRVRGYQPQHF. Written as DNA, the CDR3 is TGTGCCACCAGCAGAGTCCGGGGGTATCAGCCCCAGCATTTT.

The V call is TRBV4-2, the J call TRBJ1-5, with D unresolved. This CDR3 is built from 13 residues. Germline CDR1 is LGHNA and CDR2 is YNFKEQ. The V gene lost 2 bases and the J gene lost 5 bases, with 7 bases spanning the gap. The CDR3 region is CASSQFTDQPQHF. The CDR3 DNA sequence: TGTGCCAGCAGCCAATTCACGGATCAGCCCCAGCATTTT.

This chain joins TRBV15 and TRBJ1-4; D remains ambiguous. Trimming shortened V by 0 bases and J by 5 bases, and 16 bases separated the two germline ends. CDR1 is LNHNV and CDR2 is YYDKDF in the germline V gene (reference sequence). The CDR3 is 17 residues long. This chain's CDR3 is CATSRDALMGGNEKLFF. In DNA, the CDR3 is TGTGCCACCAGCAGAGATGCCCTAATGGGTGGGAATGAAAAACTGTTTTTT.

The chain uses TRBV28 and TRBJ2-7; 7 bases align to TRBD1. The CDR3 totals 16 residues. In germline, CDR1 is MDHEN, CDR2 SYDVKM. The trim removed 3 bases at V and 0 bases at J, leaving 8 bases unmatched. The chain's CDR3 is CASSFRGSYSSYEQYF. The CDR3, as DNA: TGTGCCAGCAGTTTCAGGGGGTCTTACTCCTCCTACGAGCAGTACTTC.

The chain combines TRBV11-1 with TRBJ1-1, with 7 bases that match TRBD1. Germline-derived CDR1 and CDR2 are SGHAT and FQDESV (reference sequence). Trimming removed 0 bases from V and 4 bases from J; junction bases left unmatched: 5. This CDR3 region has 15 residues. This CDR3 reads CASSLAKGASTEAFF. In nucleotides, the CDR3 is TGTGCCAGCAGCTTAGCGAAGGGGGCCAGCACTGAAGCTTTCTTT.

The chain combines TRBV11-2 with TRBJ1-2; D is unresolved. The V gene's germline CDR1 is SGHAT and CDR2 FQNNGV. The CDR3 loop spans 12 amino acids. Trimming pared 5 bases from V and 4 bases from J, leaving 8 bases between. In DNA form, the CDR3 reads TGTGCCAGCAGCCTAAACGGCTATGGCTACACCTTC. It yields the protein CASSLNGYGYTF.

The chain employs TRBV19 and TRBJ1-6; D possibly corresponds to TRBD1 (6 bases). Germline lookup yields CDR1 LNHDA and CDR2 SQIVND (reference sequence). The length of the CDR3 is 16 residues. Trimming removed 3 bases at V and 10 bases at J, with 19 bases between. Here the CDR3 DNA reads TGTGCCAGTAGTATGAAAGGGACACGGTTGGGGTCACCCCTCCACTTT. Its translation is CASSMKGTRLGSPLHF. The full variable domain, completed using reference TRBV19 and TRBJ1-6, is DGGITQSPKYLFRKEGQNVTLSCEQNLNHDAMYWYRQDPGQGLRLIYYSQIVNDFQKGDIAEGYSVSREKKESFPLTVTSAQKNPTAFYLCASSMKGTRLGSPLHFGNGTRLTVT.

Written as DNA, the CDR3 is TGTGCCAGCAGCTTAGCCCCCAGGTTGAACACTGAAGCTTTCTTT. This gives the protein CASSLAPRLNTEAFF. The chain links TRBV7-2 to TRBJ1-1, with D hard to call. Between the trimmed V and J ends, which lost 0 bases and 0 bases, there was a span of 8 bases. The germline CDR1 and CDR2 sequences are SGHTA and FQGNSA. This CDR3 region has 15 residues.

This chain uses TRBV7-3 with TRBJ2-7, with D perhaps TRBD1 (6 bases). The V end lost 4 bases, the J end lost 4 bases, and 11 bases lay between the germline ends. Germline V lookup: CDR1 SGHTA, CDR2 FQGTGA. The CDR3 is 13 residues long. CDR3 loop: CASSSQGSYEQYF. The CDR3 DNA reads TGTGCCAGCAGCTCACAGGGATCTTACGAGCAGTACTTC.

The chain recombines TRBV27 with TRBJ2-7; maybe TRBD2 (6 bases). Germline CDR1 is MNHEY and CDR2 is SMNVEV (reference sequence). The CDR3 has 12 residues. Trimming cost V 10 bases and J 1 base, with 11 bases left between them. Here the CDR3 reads CATQGTSYEQYF. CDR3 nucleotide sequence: TGTGCCACCCAAGGGACTTCCTACGAGCAGTACTTC.

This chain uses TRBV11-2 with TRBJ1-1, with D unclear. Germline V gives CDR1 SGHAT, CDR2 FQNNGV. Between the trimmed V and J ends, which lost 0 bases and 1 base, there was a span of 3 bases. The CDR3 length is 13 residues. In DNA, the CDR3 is TGTGCCAGCAGCTTAGACCCGAACACTGAAGCTTTCTTT. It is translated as CASSLDPNTEAFF.

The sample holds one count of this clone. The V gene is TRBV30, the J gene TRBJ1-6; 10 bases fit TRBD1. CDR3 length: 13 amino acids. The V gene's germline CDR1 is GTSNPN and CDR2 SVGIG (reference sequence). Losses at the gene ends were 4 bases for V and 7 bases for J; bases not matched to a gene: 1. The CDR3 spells CAWKGQGNSPLHF. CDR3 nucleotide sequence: TGTGCCTGGAAGGGACAGGGGAATTCACCCCTCCACTTT.

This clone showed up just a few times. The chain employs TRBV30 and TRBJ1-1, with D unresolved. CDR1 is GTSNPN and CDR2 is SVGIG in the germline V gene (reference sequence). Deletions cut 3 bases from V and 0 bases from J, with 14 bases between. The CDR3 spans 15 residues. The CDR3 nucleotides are TGTGCCTGGAGGATAAGGGTGGGTATGAACACTGAAGCTTTCTTT. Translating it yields CAWRIRVGMNTEAFF. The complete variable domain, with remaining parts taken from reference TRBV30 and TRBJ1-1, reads SQTIHQWPATLVQPVGSPLSLECTVEGTSNPNLYWYRQAAGRGLQLLFYSVGIGQISSEVPQNLSASRPQDRQFILSSKKLLLSDSGFYLCAWRIRVGMNTEAFFGQGTRLTVV.